The entry below gives a single T cell receptor (beta chain) sequence along with its context. Original methodology: Nucleated cell number was recorded as an estimate derived from reference gene primer amplification. This table comes from immunoSEQ multiplex PCR, and its TCRdb copy is limited to in-frame clones, with some not included. V and J calls and clone size are as listed in that table; D and trimming were resolved from the DNA. The table lists about 250,000 clones, 65% to 90% of them singletons. The sample comes from a study of blood T cell repertoires in COVID-19. Study as a whole: Collection of acute and convalescent COVID-19 samples took place in the United States, Italy and Spain. The analysed material was cDNA or gDNA that came from T cells, B-cell-depleted T cells, or PBMCs.

This CDR3 is built from 17 residues. Germline CDR1 reads SNHLY; CDR2 reads FYNNEI. V was clipped by 11 bases and J by 0 bases; unmatched bases: 17. The V call is TRBV2, the J call TRBJ1-1; 8 bases are a match to TRBD1. Sequencing used peripheral blood. This TCR derives from a man aged 45 to 65 with COVID-19, enrolled during active disease. For the CDR3, the DNA is TGTGCCTCCAAGGGGACAGGTGGCCCTTTAATGAACACTGAAGCTTTCTTT. Protein sequence: CASKGTGGPLMNTEAFF.